This entry lists 23 T cell receptor beta chains sequenced from one sample in a study of blood T cell repertoires in COVID-19. Generated by immunoSEQ multiplex PCR, the TCRdb table keeps only in-frame clones and is missing some. The repertoire holds about 100,000 clones, with over 85% as singletons. Sequenced sample: peripheral blood. The receptors were sampled from a woman aged 45-65 years with COVID-19, enrolled during active disease.

This chain connects TRBV3-1 (or the pseudogene TRBV3-2) to TRBJ2-2; 9 bases match TRBD2. This CDR3 region has 17 residues. V lost 1 base to trimming and J lost 3 bases; unmatched junction nucleotides: 6. CDR1 is LGHDT and CDR2 is YNNKEL in the germline V gene (reference sequence). The CDR3 spells CASSQVAGVGDTGELFF. For the CDR3, the DNA is TGTGCCAGCAGCCAAGTAGCGGGGGTCGGAGACACCGGGGAGCTGTTTTTT.

The J gene is TRBJ1-2, the V gene TRBV5-4; weak D call: TRBD1 (6 bases). Trimming left V 4 bases short and J 7 bases short, with 17 bases between. This CDR3 spans 14 amino acids. Germline V lookup: CDR1 SGHNT, CDR2 YYREEE (reference sequence). DNA of the CDR3: TGTGCCAGCAGCGGGGGGGTAGCCAGGGGTGGCTACACCTTC. Amino acid sequence: CASSGGVARGGYTF. The whole variable domain, filled in from reference TRBV5-4 and TRBJ1-2, reads ETGVTQSPTHLIKTRGQQVTLRCSSQSGHNTVSWYQQALGQGPQFIFQYYREEENGRGNFPPRFSGLQFPNYSSELNVNALELDDSALYLCASSGGVARGGYTFGSGTRLTVV.

This CDR3 reads CASGLVRETGHYNSPLHF. The CDR3 DNA reads TGTGCTAGTGGTTTGGTAAGGGAAACGGGACACTATAATTCACCCCTCCACTTT. The chain links TRBV12-5 to TRBJ1-6; tentative D call: TRBD1 (6 bases). Per germline, CDR1 LGHNT and CDR2 FRNRAP. Trimming took 0 bases from V and 3 from J, leaving 15 bases between them. This CDR3 is built from 18 residues.

This chain joins TRBV3-1 (or the pseudogene TRBV3-2) and TRBJ2-3; TRBD2 matches 9 bases. Germline CDR1 reads LGHDT; CDR2 reads YNNKEL (reference sequence). This CDR3 is 17 amino acids long. The V segment lost 0 bases and the J segment 2 bases; nucleotides outside the gene matches: 6. CDR3 loop: CASSQDGRGGDTDTQYF. The CDR3 bases are TGTGCCAGCAGCCAAGATGGACGCGGGGGGGACACAGATACGCAGTATTTT.

The chain links TRBV5-1 to TRBJ2-2, with 9 positions matching TRBD1. V trimming: 4 bases; J trimming: 3 bases; junction bases outside the gene matches: 7. Germline V lookup: CDR1 SGHRS, CDR2 YFSETQ. The CDR3 is made up of 16 amino acids. CDR3 region: CASSDRQGVYTGELFF. The CDR3 nucleotides are TGCGCCAGCAGCGACAGACAGGGGGTTTACACCGGGGAGCTGTTTTTT.

V is TRBV7-2 and J is TRBJ2-2; perhaps TRBD2 as D (6 bases). Germline CDR1 SGHTA, CDR2 FQGNSA. Trimming pared 6 bases from V and 5 bases from J, leaving 13 bases between. The CDR3 totals 14 residues. The CDR3 region is CASSWGVGTGELFF. Written as DNA, the CDR3 is TGTGCCAGCAGTTGGGGGGTTGGTACCGGGGAGCTGTTTTTT. The full variable domain, in which reference TRBV7-2 and TRBJ2-2 provide the parts outside the CDR3, is GAGVSQSPSNKVTEKGKDVELRCDPISGHTALYWYRQSLGQGLEFLIYFQGNSAPDKSGLPSDRFSAERTGGSVSTLTIQRTQQEDSAVYLCASSWGVGTGELFFGEGSRLTVL.

The table lists this clone with a count of one. The V call is TRBV30, the J call TRBJ1-2; possibly TRBD1 for D (5 bases). Trimming pared 0 bases from V and 2 bases from J, leaving 13 bases between. The CDR3 is 15 residues long. Germline-derived CDR1 and CDR2 are GTSNPN and SVGIG (reference sequence). Here the CDR3 reads CAWSVGGWGNYGYTF. As DNA, the CDR3 is TGTGCCTGGAGTGTGGGGGGTTGGGGGAACTATGGCTACACCTTC.

This clone has only one observation. The chain recombines TRBV19 with TRBJ1-1; TRBD1 might be the D (6 bases). Per the germline V gene, CDR1 is LNHDA and CDR2 is SQIVND (reference sequence). The CDR3 contains 14 residues. Trimming shortened V by 1 base and J by 0 bases, and 6 bases separated the two germline ends. The CDR3 loop reads CASSIGQVNTEAFF. In DNA, the CDR3 is TGTGCCAGTAGTATAGGACAGGTGAACACTGAAGCTTTCTTT.

This chain links TRBV9 with TRBJ2-3; possibly TRBD2 for D (6 bases). Trimming cost V 4 bases and J 5 bases, with 23 bases left between them. CDR1 SGDLS and CDR2 YYNGEE come from the germline V gene. CDR3 length: 17 amino acids. CDR3 in amino acids: CASSPSFPGLLLDTQYF. CDR3 DNA: TGTGCCAGCAGCCCTTCATTTCCGGGACTCCTGCTAGATACGCAGTATTTT.

The chain employs TRBV27 and TRBJ2-7; possibly TRBD2 for D (6 bases). The germline V and J ends were trimmed by 4 bases and 4 bases, with 41 bases remaining between them. CDR1 is MNHEY and CDR2 is SMNVEV in the germline V gene (reference sequence). The CDR3 has 23 residues. For the CDR3, the DNA is TGTGCCAGCAGTTCCGGGGGACCACCATCCCCCAACTACCGCAAAAAGGATCAATACGAGCAGTACGTC. The encoded protein is CASSSGGPPSPNYRKKDQYEQYV.

The chain combines TRBV3-1 (or the pseudogene TRBV3-2) with TRBJ2-3; a possible D gene is TRBD2 (5 bases). CDR3 size: 15 residues. Looked up from germline, CDR1 is LGHDT and CDR2 is YNNKEL (reference sequence). The V gene lost 0 bases and the J gene lost 7 bases, with 14 bases spanning the gap. CDR3 nucleotides: TGTGCCAGCAGCCAAGAAGCGGTAGCGTGGAATACGCAGTATTTT. It is translated as CASSQEAVAWNTQYF.

DNA of the CDR3: TGTGCCAGCAGTTTAGGGTGGGGGGGGTCAGATACGCAGTATTTT. Its protein is CASSLGWGGSDTQYF. J is TRBJ2-3 and V is TRBV28; TRBD2 matches at 7 bases. J gave up 4 bases and V 2 bases, and 6 bases lay outside the gene matches. Germline assignment: CDR1 MDHEN and CDR2 SYDVKM. The CDR3 sequence is 15 residues long.

The rearrangement links TRBV7-2 to TRBJ1-5; D ambiguous. There are 14 residues in the CDR3. V shed 1 base and J shed 5 bases, with 9 bases lying between them. Germline V CDR1 and CDR2: SGHTA, FQGNSA. CDR3 residues: CASSLGQVYQPQHF. The CDR3, as DNA: TGTGCCAGCAGCTTAGGGCAGGTCTATCAGCCCCAGCATTTT.

This chain joins TRBV11-2 and TRBJ1-1; D perhaps matches TRBD1 (5 bases). V shed 4 bases and J shed 4 bases, with 16 bases lying between them. The CDR3 sequence is 15 residues long. Germline V gives CDR1 SGHAT, CDR2 FQNNGV. The CDR3 here is CASSYWAGETTEAFF. The CDR3 coding sequence is TGTGCCAGCAGCTATTGGGCGGGGGAGACCACTGAAGCTTTCTTT. Based on the CDR3 plus reference TRBV11-2 and TRBJ1-1, the full variable domain is EAGVAQSPRYKIIEKRQSVAFWCNPISGHATLYWYQQILGQGPKLLIQFQNNGVVDDSQLPKDRFSAERLKGVDSTLKIQPAKLEDSAVYLCASSYWAGETTEAFFGQGTRLTVV.

This sequence joins TRBV7-6 and TRBJ1-3, with 7 bases aligning to TRBD1. Unmatched junction bases numbered 6, after V lost 2 bases and J lost 2 bases. CDR3 length: 16 amino acids. CDR1 and CDR2 from the germline V gene are SGHVS and FNYEAQ. This CDR3 reads CASSLSGGSAGNTIYF. The CDR3 nucleotides are TGTGCCAGCAGCTTATCAGGGGGAAGTGCTGGAAACACCATATATTTT.

The rearrangement uses TRBV7-8 and TRBJ2-2; D might be TRBD1 (5 bases). This CDR3 comprises 13 residues. Germline CDR1 SGHVS, CDR2 FQNEAQ. V was pared by 3 bases and J by 5 bases, with 7 bases between. As DNA, the CDR3 is TGTGCCAGCAGCTTTAAGGGGACCGGGGAGCTGTTTTTT. It yields the protein CASSFKGTGELFF. Using reference TRBV7-8 and TRBJ2-2 for the parts outside the CDR3, the full variable domain is GAGVSQSPRYKVAKRGQDVALRCDPISGHVSLFWYQQALGQGPEFLTYFQNEAQLDKSGLPSDRFFAERPEGSVSTLKIQRTQQEDSAVYLCASSFKGTGELFFGEGSRLTVL.

The chain recombines TRBV3-1 (or the pseudogene TRBV3-2) with TRBJ1-5; TRBD1 aligns across 7 bases. Germline V gene lookup returns CDR1 LGHDT and CDR2 YNNKEL (reference sequence). Germline trimming cut 3 bases from V and 2 bases from J; bases unmatched to any gene: 4. The CDR3 is 15 residues long. The CDR3 loop is CASSQGTVGNQPQHF. Here the CDR3 DNA reads TGTGCCAGCAGCCAGGGGACAGTGGGCAATCAGCCCCAGCATTTT.

The chain carries TRBV5-1 and TRBJ1-2, with no clear D. Trimming stripped 3 bases from V and 2 bases from J, with 29 bases between. Germline CDR1 and CDR2: SGHRS and YFSETQ. This CDR3 has 20 residues. The CDR3 loop is CASSSTFGREAKNKNYGYTF. The DNA of the CDR3 is TGCGCCAGCAGCTCCACATTCGGACGGGAAGCCAAAAATAAAAACTATGGCTACACCTTC.

The genes are TRBV12-5 and TRBJ2-3; 13 nucleotides agree with TRBD2. This CDR3 contains 16 residues. Per germline, CDR1 LGHNT and CDR2 FRNRAP. Trimming took 6 bases from V and 2 from J; bases not matched to a gene: 5. The CDR3 loop is CASGSGLAGTTDTQYF. The DNA of the CDR3 is TGTGCTAGTGGCTCGGGACTAGCGGGGACCACAGATACGCAGTATTTT.

This clone showed up just once. The chain is built from TRBV9 and TRBJ2-3, with D maybe TRBD1 (5 bases). Trimming cost V 0 bases and J 6 bases, with 14 bases left between them. Germline values: CDR1 SGDLS, CDR2 YYNGEE. The CDR3 loop spans 15 amino acids. CDR3 protein: CASSVDNRFWDTQYF. The DNA of the CDR3 is TGTGCCAGCAGCGTAGATAACAGGTTCTGGGATACGCAGTATTTT.

This clone was observed once. This chain uses TRBV11-2 with TRBJ2-3, with a possible D match to TRBD2 (5 bases). CDR3 length: 11 amino acids. In germline, CDR1 is SGHAT, CDR2 FQNNGV. Deletions cut 6 bases from V and 6 bases from J, with 7 bases between. The CDR3 nucleotides read TGTGCCAGCAGGTCGGGGGATACGCAGTATTTT. It translates to CASRSGDTQYF. The full variable domain, completed using reference TRBV11-2 and TRBJ2-3, is EAGVAQSPRYKIIEKRQSVAFWCNPISGHATLYWYQQILGQGPKLLIQFQNNGVVDDSQLPKDRFSAERLKGVDSTLKIQPAKLEDSAVYLCASRSGDTQYFGPGTRLTVL.

The chain joins TRBV6-5 to TRBJ1-2, with D perhaps TRBD1 (5 bases). The V gene's germline CDR1 is MNHEY and CDR2 SVGAGI. The CDR3 sequence is 15 residues long. V was shortened by 2 bases and J by 2 bases, with 12 bases between the two germline ends. Here the CDR3 DNA reads TGTGCCAGCAGTTACGGGGCAGGGTCCAACTATGGCTACACCTTC. Translated: CASSYGAGSNYGYTF.

This clone was recorded only once. The genes are TRBV2 and TRBJ1-1; TRBD1 aligns across 8 bases. Per the germline V gene, CDR1 is SNHLY and CDR2 is FYNNEI. V was pared by 2 bases and J by 4 bases, with 9 bases of the junction left unmatched. This CDR3 comprises 16 residues. The CDR3, as DNA: TGTGCCAGCAGTGAATCAGGGGCAGGGGGCATCACTGAAGCTTTCTTT. This encodes CASSESGAGGITEAFF.